These 7 T cell receptor beta chains originate from one sample sequenced in a study of OX40 agonist ivuxolimab in advanced cancers. Profiled with immunoSEQ multiplex PCR; TCRdb holds only in-frame clones, not every one. The table has tens of thousands of clones, around nine tenths seen once. The specimen comprised CD4+ or CD8+ T cells sorted from blood, sampled in a trial of the OX40 agonist ivuxolimab. Receptor source: an adult with an advanced solid tumor such as melanoma, head and neck, liver or kidney cancer.

The chain combines TRBV10-3 with TRBJ2-1; 10 bases line up with TRBD2. Germline CDR1 is ENHRY and CDR2 is SYGVKD. V was pared by 6 bases and J by 9 bases, with 2 bases of the junction left unmatched. This CDR3 region has 12 residues. CDR3 residues: CAIRASGSEQFF. The CDR3, as DNA: TGTGCCATCAGAGCTAGCGGGAGTGAGCAGTTCTTC.

The chain recombines TRBV19 with TRBJ2-1, with a possible D match to TRBD2 (6 bases). The germline gives CDR1 LNHDA, CDR2 SQIVND (reference sequence). V gave up 1 base and J gave up 7 bases, with 26 bases separating them. This CDR3 has 19 residues. This CDR3 is CASSIGSRYGYSGGNEQFF. DNA for the CDR3: TGTGCCAGTAGTATAGGGTCCCGTTATGGCTACTCTGGGGGGAATGAGCAGTTCTTC. The full variable domain, its missing parts supplied by reference TRBV19 and TRBJ2-1, is DGGITQSPKYLFRKEGQNVTLSCEQNLNHDAMYWYRQDPGQGLRLIYYSQIVNDFQKGDIAEGYSVSREKKESFPLTVTSAQKNPTAFYLCASSIGSRYGYSGGNEQFFGPGTRLTVL.

This chain connects TRBV10-3 to TRBJ2-3, with a tentative D call TRBD2 (5 bases). Trimming took off 10 bases at V and 6 bases at J, with 17 bases between the two ends. The CDR3 has 13 amino acids. Germline CDR1 and CDR2: ENHRY and SYGVKD. CDR3 sequence (DNA): TGTGCCACTACGCCTTTACTAGGGGATACGCAGTATTTT. Its protein product is CATTPLLGDTQYF.

This CDR3 is CATQLTVGTVAFF. Written as DNA, the CDR3 is TGTGCCACGCAATTGACGGTTGGGACAGTAGCTTTCTTT. The chain uses TRBV19 and TRBJ1-1, with 7 bases that match TRBD1. The V gene end was trimmed by 10 bases and the J gene end by 10 bases; junction bases not matched to a gene: 15. The CDR3 runs to 13 residues. CDR1 is LNHDA, CDR2 SQIVND, per germline (reference sequence).

The sample holds one count of this clone. This chain uses TRBV18 with TRBJ1-1, with no clear D. V gave up 2 bases and J gave up 3 bases, with 10 bases separating them. This CDR3 is built from 14 residues. The germline CDR1 and CDR2 sequences are KGHSH and LQKENI. CDR3 amino acids: CASSPTAAYTEAFF. The CDR3 bases are TGTGCCAGCTCACCAACGGCAGCCTACACTGAAGCTTTCTTT.

V usage is TRBV5-4 and J usage is TRBJ2-1, with D possibly being TRBD1 (6 bases). V lost 0 bases, J lost 0 bases, and 10 bases lay in between. CDR1 is SGHNT, CDR2 YYREEE, per germline (reference sequence). This CDR3 has 16 amino acids. The CDR3 region is CASSLGGLFSYNEQFF. The CDR3 nucleotides read TGTGCCAGCAGCTTGGGGGGGCTTTTCTCCTACAATGAGCAGTTCTTC.

This clone came up a few times. The chain carries TRBV19 and TRBJ2-7; 9 positions match TRBD2. The V and J ends lost 5 bases and 1 base, in that order; junction bases with no gene match: 12. CDR1 and CDR2 (germline): LNHDA, SQIVND (reference sequence). This CDR3 contains 17 residues. As DNA, the CDR3 is TGTGCCAGTAGTTCTGGACTAGCGAGAACCCGGTCCTACGAGCAGTACTTC. Residues: CASSSGLARTRSYEQYF.